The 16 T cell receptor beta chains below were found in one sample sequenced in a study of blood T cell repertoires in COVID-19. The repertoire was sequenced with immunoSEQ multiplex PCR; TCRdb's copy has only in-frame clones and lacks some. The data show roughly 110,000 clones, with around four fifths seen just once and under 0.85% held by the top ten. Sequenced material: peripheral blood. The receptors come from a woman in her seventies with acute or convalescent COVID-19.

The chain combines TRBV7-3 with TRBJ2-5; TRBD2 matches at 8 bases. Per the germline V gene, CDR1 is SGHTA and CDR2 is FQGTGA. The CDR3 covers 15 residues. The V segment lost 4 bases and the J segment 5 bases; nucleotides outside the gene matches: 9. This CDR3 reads CASSSGRGGGETQYF. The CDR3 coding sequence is TGTGCCAGCAGCTCCGGGAGGGGGGGCGGGGAGACCCAGTACTTC.

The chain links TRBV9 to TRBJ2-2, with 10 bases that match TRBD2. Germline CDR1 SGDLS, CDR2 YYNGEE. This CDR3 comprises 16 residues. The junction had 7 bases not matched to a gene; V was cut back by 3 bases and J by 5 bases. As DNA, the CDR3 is TGTGCCAGCAGCGGGCCTAGCGGGGGTCGAACCGGGGAGCTGTTTTTT. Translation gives CASSGPSGGRTGELFF.

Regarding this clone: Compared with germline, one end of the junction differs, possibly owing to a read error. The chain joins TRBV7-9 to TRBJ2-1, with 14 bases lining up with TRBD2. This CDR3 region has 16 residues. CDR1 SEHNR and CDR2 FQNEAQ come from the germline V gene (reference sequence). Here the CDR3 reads CASSLGLAGVYDEQFF. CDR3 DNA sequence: TGTGCCAGCAGCCTGGGACTAGCGGGAGTCTACGATGAGCAGTTCTTC. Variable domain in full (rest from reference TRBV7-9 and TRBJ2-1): DTGVSQNPRHKITKRGQNVTFRCDPISEHNRLYWYRQTLGQGPEFLTYFQNEAQLEKSRLLSDRFSAERPKGSFSTLEIQRTEQGDSAMYLCASSLGLAGVYDEQFFGPGTRLTVL.

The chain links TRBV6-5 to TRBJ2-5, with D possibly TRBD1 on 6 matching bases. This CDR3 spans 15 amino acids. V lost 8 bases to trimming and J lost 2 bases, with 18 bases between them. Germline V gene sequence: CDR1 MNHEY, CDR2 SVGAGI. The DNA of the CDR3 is TGTGCCAGCCACAGGGCTGCTCTTTCTCAAGAGACCCAGTACTTC. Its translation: CASHRAALSQETQYF.

The CDR3 protein is CASSSGSQYF. The CDR3 DNA reads as TGTGCCAGCAGCTCCGGGTCGCAGTATTTT. V usage is TRBV7-9 and J usage is TRBJ2-3; unclear D gene. The germline CDR1 and CDR2 sequences are SEHNR and FQNEAQ (reference sequence). The V end was cut by 4 bases, the J end by 10 bases, with 6 bases between. The CDR3 is made up of 10 amino acids.

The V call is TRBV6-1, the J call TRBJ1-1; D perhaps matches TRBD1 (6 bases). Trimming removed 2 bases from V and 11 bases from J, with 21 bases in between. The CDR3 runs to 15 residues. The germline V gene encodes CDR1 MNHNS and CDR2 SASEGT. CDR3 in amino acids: CASSERGGLTTTAFF. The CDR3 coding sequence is TGTGCCAGCAGTGAACGGGGGGGCCTCACCACTACGGCTTTCTTT.

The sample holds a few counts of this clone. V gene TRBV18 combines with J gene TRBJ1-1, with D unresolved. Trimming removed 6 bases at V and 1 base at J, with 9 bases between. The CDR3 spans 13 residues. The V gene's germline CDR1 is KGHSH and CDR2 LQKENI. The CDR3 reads CASSQQWNTEAFF. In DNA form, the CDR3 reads TGTGCCAGCTCGCAACAATGGAACACTGAAGCTTTCTTT.

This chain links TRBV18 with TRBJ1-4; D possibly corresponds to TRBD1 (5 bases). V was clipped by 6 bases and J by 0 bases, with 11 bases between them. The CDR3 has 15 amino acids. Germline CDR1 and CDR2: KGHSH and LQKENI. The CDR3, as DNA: TGTGCCAGCTCTCAGGGAGGGTCAACTAATGAAAAACTGTTTTTT. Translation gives CASSQGGSTNEKLFF.

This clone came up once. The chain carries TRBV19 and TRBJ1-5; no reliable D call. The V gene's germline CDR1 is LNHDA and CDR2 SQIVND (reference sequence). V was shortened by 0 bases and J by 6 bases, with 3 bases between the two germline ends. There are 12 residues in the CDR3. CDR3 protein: CASSIDIQPQHF. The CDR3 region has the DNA TGTGCCAGTAGTATAGATATTCAGCCCCAGCATTTT.

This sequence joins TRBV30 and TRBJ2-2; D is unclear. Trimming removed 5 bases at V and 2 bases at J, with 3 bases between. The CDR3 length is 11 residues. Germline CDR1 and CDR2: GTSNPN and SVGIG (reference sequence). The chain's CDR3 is CAWVNTGELFF. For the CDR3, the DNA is TGTGCCTGGGTAAACACCGGGGAGCTGTTTTTT.

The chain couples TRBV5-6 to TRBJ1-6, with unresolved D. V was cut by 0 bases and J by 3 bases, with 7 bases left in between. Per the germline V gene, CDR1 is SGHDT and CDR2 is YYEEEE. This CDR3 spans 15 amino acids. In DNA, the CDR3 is TGTGCCAGCAGCTTGGGACAAATCTATAATTCACCCCTCCACTTT. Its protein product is CASSLGQIYNSPLHF.

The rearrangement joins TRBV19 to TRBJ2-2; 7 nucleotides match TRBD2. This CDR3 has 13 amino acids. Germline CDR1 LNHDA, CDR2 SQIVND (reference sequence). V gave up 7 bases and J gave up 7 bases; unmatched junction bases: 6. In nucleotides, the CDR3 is TGTGCCAGTATGCGGGAGAGAGGCGGGGAGCTGTTTTTT. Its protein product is CASMRERGGELFF. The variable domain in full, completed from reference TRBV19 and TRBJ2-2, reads DGGITQSPKYLFRKEGQNVTLSCEQNLNHDAMYWYRQDPGQGLRLIYYSQIVNDFQKGDIAEGYSVSREKKESFPLTVTSAQKNPTAFYLCASMRERGGELFFGEGSRLTVL.

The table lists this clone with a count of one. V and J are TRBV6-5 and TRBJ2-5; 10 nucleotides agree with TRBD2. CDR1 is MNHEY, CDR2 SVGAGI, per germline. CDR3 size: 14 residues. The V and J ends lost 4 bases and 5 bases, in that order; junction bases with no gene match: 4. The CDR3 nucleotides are TGTGCCAGCAGTTTACTAGCGGGGTATGAGACCCAGTACTTC. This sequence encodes CASSLLAGYETQYF.

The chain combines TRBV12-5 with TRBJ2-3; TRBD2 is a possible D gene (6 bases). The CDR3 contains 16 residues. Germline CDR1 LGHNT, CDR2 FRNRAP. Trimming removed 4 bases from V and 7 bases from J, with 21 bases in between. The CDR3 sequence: CASGWAGPGLANTQYF. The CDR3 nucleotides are TGTGCTAGTGGTTGGGCGGGTCCGGGACTCGCTAATACGCAGTATTTT.

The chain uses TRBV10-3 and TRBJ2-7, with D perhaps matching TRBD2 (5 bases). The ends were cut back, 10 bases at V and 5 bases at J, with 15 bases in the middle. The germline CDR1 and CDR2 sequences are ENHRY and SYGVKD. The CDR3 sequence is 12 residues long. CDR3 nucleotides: TGTGCCACAGGAAAGGGAGAGAACGAGCAGTACTTC. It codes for CATGKGENEQYF.

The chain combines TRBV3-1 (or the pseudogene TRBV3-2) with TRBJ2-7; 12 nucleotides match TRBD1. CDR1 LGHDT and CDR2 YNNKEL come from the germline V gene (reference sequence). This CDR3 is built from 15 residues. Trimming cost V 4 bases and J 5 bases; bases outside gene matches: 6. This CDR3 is CASSLAGTGGNEQYF. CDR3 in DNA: TGTGCCAGCAGCCTGGCCGGGACAGGGGGCAACGAGCAGTACTTC.